One sample yielded the 15 T cell receptor beta chains listed below, sequenced in a study of T-cell reconstitution after alpha-beta-depleted transplantation in children. As it was prepared, the TCRbeta library received unique molecular identifiers. TCRdb re-analysed the PCR reads in MiXCR, keeping a single row per CDR3 protein. The data show about 300,000 distinct CDR3 sequences, with over 9% seen just once and about 8% held by the top ten. The sample was PBMCs, taken before TCRalphabeta/CD19-depleted stem cell transplant. The receptors come from a boy younger than two with acute myeloid leukemia, due to receive a stem cell transplant.

The sample holds many counts of this clonotype. V usage is TRBV7-8 and J usage is TRBJ2-4; 7 nucleotides match TRBD1. Germline assignment: CDR1 SGHVS and CDR2 FQNEAQ. The V and J ends lost 5 bases and 1 base, in that order; junction bases with no gene match: 5. The CDR3 covers 15 residues. The CDR3 here is CASSPTQGAKNIQYF. In DNA, the CDR3 is TGTGCCAGCAGCCCTACACAGGGGGCCAAAAACATTCAGTACTTC.

This clonotype was seen ten or more times. The gene calls are TRBV27 and TRBJ2-1; 10 bases fit TRBD2. Per the germline V gene, CDR1 is MNHEY and CDR2 is SMNVEV (reference sequence). The V segment lost 3 bases and the J segment 5 bases; nucleotides outside the gene matches: 4. There are 15 residues in the CDR3. CDR3 coding DNA: TGTGCCAGCAGTTTTGGTAGCGGGAGGAACAATGAGCAGTTCTTC. Its protein product is CASSFGSGRNNEQFF.

This clonotype occurred many times. V usage is TRBV20-1 and J usage is TRBJ1-5, with TRBD1 identical over 8 bases. Germline V gene lookup returns CDR1 DFQATT and CDR2 SNEGSKA (reference sequence). There are 14 residues in the CDR3. The junction had 5 bases not matched to a gene; V was cut back by 1 base and J by 6 bases. CDR3 DNA sequence: TGCAGTGCTAGAGTGGGACAGGTGGCTCAGCCCCAGCATTTT. This encodes CSARVGQVAQPQHF.

This clonotype came up many times. J is TRBJ2-1 and V is TRBV4-3; TRBD1 is a possible D gene (6 bases). This CDR3 spans 16 amino acids. CDR1 LGHNA and CDR2 YSLEER come from the germline V gene. V lost 0 bases and J 4 bases, leaving 13 bases between the germline ends. This CDR3 is CASSQEPRGWYNEQFF. CDR3 in DNA: TGCGCCAGCAGCCAAGAGCCAAGGGGGTGGTACAATGAGCAGTTCTTC.

The sample holds many counts of this clonotype. The rearrangement links TRBV10-3 to TRBJ2-2, with 11 bases that match TRBD1. V dropped 6 bases and J dropped 6; count of bases not matched to a gene: 0. Germline assignment: CDR1 ENHRY and CDR2 SYGVKD. This CDR3 spans 13 amino acids. The CDR3 bases are TGTGCCATCAGGGGACAGGGGGCCGGGGAGCTGTTTTTT. Protein product: CAIRGQGAGELFF.

Ten or more counts support this clonotype. The chain employs TRBV2 and TRBJ2-1; D tentatively reads TRBD1 or TRBD2 (5 bases each). The germline gives CDR1 SNHLY, CDR2 FYNNEI. CDR3 length: 13 residues. V was shortened by 8 bases and J by 6 bases, with 14 bases between the two germline ends. The CDR3 here is CASQGPILNEQFF. The CDR3 DNA reads as TGTGCCAGCCAGGGACCGATACTCAATGAGCAGTTCTTC.

This chain uses TRBV7-9 with TRBJ1-6; no clear D gene. Trimming removed 4 bases from V and 0 bases from J, with 13 bases in between. The CDR3 is made up of 17 amino acids. Germline assignment: CDR1 SEHNR and CDR2 FQNEAQ (reference sequence). CDR3 region: CASSSTVQSSYNSPLHF. The CDR3 DNA sequence: TGTGCCAGCAGCTCGACGGTCCAGAGCTCCTATAATTCACCCCTCCACTTT.

There are many counts of this clonotype. The J gene is TRBJ2-4, the V gene TRBV20-1; TRBD2 aligns across 7 bases. Per germline, CDR1 DFQATT and CDR2 SNEGSKA (reference sequence). The CDR3 covers 16 residues. J gave up 2 bases and V 6 bases, and 13 bases lay outside the gene matches. In nucleotides, the CDR3 is TGCAGTGCGGAGCACGGGGGAGGGATTACCAAAAACATTCAGTACTTC. Its translation: CSAEHGGGITKNIQYF.

There are a few counts of this clonotype. The rearrangement links TRBV12-3 or TRBV12-4 to TRBJ2-5; D remains ambiguous. This CDR3 has 14 amino acids. With 7 bases removed from V and 1 base from J, the gap between germline ends came to 13 bases. In DNA, the CDR3 is TGTGCCAGCAACAAAGGACGGCTCCAAGAGACCCAGTACTTC. It specifies CASNKGRLQETQYF.

This clonotype has at least ten counts. The chain uses TRBV12-3 or TRBV12-4 and TRBJ1-3; perhaps TRBD1 as D (6 bases). The CDR3 sequence is 12 residues long. V lost 5 bases to trimming and J lost 6 bases, with 8 bases between them. CDR3 nucleotides: TGTGCCAGCAGTCCAGGGGTAAACACCATATATTTT. Its translation is CASSPGVNTIYF.

This CDR3 reads CASSDSPWTGGYGANVLTF. The DNA for the CDR3 is TGTGCCAGCTCTGACAGTCCCTGGACAGGGGGCTATGGGGCCAACGTCCTGACTTTC. The chain recombines TRBV18 with TRBJ2-6, with 11 positions matching TRBD1. The germline V gene encodes CDR1 KGHSH and CDR2 LQKENI. This CDR3 spans 19 amino acids. V lost 6 bases to trimming and J lost 3 bases; unmatched junction nucleotides: 13.

This clonotype was detected ten times or more. V usage is TRBV5-1 and J usage is TRBJ2-3; 10 nucleotides align to TRBD2. Losses at the gene ends were 4 bases for V and 0 bases for J; bases not matched to a gene: 8. Germline V gives CDR1 SGHRS, CDR2 YFSETQ. The CDR3 covers 17 residues. CDR3 in DNA: TGCGCCAGCAGCAAAACTAGCGGGGCCCCTAGCACAGATACGCAGTATTTT. Its translation: CASSKTSGAPSTDTQYF.

This clonotype was counted ten times or more. CDR3 nucleotides: TGTGCCAGCAGTTTAGGCGGACACGGAGGGGGTCTCCACTTT. Translating it yields CASSLGGHGGGLHF. The chain uses TRBV28 and TRBJ1-6; D perhaps matches TRBD1 (6 bases). The V and J ends lost 2 bases and 16 bases respectively, with 18 bases between them. The germline V gene has CDR1 MDHEN and CDR2 SYDVKM. This CDR3 comprises 14 residues.

This chain links TRBV15 with TRBJ2-5, with no clear D. V was shortened by 1 base and J by 2 bases, with 11 bases between the two germline ends. The CDR3 runs 15 residues. In germline, CDR1 is LNHNV, CDR2 YYDKDF (reference sequence). CDR3 sequence reads: CATSRAYDGQETQYF. CDR3 nucleotide sequence: TGTGCCACCAGCAGAGCTTATGATGGGCAAGAGACCCAGTACTTC.

This chain joins TRBV9 and TRBJ1-2; TRBD1 matches at 7 bases. CDR1 is SGDLS and CDR2 is YYNGEE in the germline V gene. V gave up 4 bases and J gave up 7 bases; unmatched junction bases: 13. The CDR3 has 15 residues. The CDR3 region has the DNA TGTGCCAGCAGCCTCGGACAGGAGGGGCTATTTGGCTACACCTTC. It is translated as CASSLGQEGLFGYTF.